The 4 T cell receptor beta chains listed next were all sequenced from one sample in a study of CD8 T cells in Susac syndrome. Random hexamers were used to reverse transcribe 0.5 to 1 ug of RNA. TCRdb processed the immunoSEQ multiplex PCR reads anew with MiXCR; each CDR3 protein has one entry. The data contain over 350,000 distinct CDR3 sequences, approximately 85% of them seen just once; the ten biggest clones take up approximately 0.12%. Sample: CD8+ T cells from PBMCs. The receptor source for this set is a human donor with multiple sclerosis.

The chain uses TRBV28 and TRBJ2-1, with D possibly being TRBD1 (6 bases). Trimming removed 4 bases from V and 6 bases from J, with 16 bases in between. The CDR3 consists of 15 residues. The germline V gene has CDR1 MDHEN and CDR2 SYDVKM. DNA of the CDR3: TGTGCCAGCAGTTCCCCAGAGGGGGAGAGCAATGAGCAGTTCTTC. It yields the protein CASSSPEGESNEQFF.

The rearrangement joins TRBV30 to TRBJ1-1; the D is unclear. Trimming left V 2 bases short and J 10 bases short, with 17 bases between. The CDR3 spans 13 residues. In germline, CDR1 is GTSNPN, CDR2 SVGIG (reference sequence). This CDR3 reads CAWSSYTVWRAFF. For the CDR3, the DNA is TGTGCCTGGAGTTCTTATACGGTTTGGAGAGCTTTCTTT.

The CDR3 nucleotides read TGTGCCTGGAGTGTAGTATGGGGAGATCGAGAGACCCAGTACTTC. It codes for CAWSVVWGDRETQYF. This rearrangement joins TRBV30 to TRBJ2-5, with D possibly TRBD2 on 5 matching bases. Germline V gene lookup returns CDR1 GTSNPN and CDR2 SVGIG (reference sequence). V was shortened by 0 bases and J by 4 bases, with 15 bases between the two germline ends. This CDR3 comprises 15 residues.

This clonotype showed up just once. The rearrangement uses TRBV12-5 and TRBJ2-1; 14 nucleotides agree with TRBD2. Germline lookup yields CDR1 LGHNT and CDR2 FRNRAP. V gave up 6 bases and J gave up 5 bases; unmatched junction bases: 3. The CDR3 is 15 residues long. The CDR3 DNA is TGTGCTAGTGGCCAGGGACTAGCGGGGGACAATGAGCAGTTCTTC. It specifies CASGQGLAGDNEQFF.